One T cell receptor beta chain is described in this entry. The antigen remains unidentified. This sample is part of a study of breast tumors, draining lymph nodes, adjacent tissues. J was trimmed by 7 bases and V by 8 bases; bases with no gene match: 20. CDR1 and CDR2 (germline): PRHDT, FYEKMQ (reference sequence). The CDR3 is made up of 17 amino acids. General study findings and limits: The lymph node origin of tumor T cells was framed as consistent with a hypothesis, not demonstrated. Luminal-like breast cancer showed significantly higher tumor–nontumor repertoire similarity than basal-like. Tumors had less TCR diversity than lymph nodes, more than nontumor tissue. Data fit most tumor T cells coming from lymph node, expanding in tumor.

Using its own MiXCR run on the multiplex PCR reads, TCRdb lists one record per CDR3 protein. Of about 35,000 distinct CDR3 sequences listed, approximately 37% are singletons. The chain has TRBV13 and TRBJ2-1, with 7 nucleotides matching TRBD2. The origin of this receptor is a female donor with breast cancer. Some clones in this sample may be carry-over from other donors' samples. The sample comprised breast tumor tissue. CDR3 region: CASGALRASGLYNEQFF. The CDR3 region has the DNA TGTGCCAGCGGCGCCCTACGCGCTAGCGGCCTTTATAATGAGCAGTTCTTC.